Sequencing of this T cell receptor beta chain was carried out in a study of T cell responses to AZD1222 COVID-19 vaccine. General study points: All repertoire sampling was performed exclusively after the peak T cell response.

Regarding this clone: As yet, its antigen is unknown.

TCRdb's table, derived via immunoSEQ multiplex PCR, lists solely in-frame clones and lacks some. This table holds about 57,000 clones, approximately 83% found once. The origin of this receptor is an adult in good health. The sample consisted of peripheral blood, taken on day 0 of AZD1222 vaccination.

DNA of the CDR3: TGTGCCAGCAGTGAGGGACAGGGATCCACCGGGGAGCTGTTTTTT. Its translation is CASSEGQGSTGELFF. The V gene is TRBV6-4, the J gene TRBJ2-2; 9 nucleotides agree with TRBD1. The CDR3 sequence is 15 residues long. From germline, CDR1 is MRHNA and CDR2 SNTAGT. Trimming removed 3 bases from V and 4 bases from J; junction bases left unmatched: 3.